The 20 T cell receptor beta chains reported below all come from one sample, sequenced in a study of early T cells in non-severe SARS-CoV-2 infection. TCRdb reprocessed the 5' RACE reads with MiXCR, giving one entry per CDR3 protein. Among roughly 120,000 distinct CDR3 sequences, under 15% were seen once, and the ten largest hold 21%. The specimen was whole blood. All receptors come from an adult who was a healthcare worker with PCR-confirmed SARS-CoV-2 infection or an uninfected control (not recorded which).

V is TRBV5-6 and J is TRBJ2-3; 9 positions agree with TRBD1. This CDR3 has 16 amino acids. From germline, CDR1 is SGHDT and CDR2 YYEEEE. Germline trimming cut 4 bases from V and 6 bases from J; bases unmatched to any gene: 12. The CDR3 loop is CASSAGTGSRGDTQYF. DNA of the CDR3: TGTGCCAGCAGCGCCGGGACAGGGTCCCGAGGGGATACGCAGTATTTT. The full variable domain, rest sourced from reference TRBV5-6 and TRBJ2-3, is DAGVTQSPTHLIKTRGQQVTLRCSPKSGHDTVSWYQQALGQGPQFIFQYYEEEERQRGNFPDRFSGHQFPNYSSELNVNALLLGDSALYLCASSAGTGSRGDTQYFGPGTRLTVL.

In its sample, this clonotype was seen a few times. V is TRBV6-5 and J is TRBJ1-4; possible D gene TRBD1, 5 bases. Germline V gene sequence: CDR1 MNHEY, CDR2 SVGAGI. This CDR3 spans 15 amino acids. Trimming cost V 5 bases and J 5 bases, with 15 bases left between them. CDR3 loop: CASSPGGKKNEKLFF. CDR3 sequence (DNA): TGTGCCAGCAGTCCCGGGGGGAAAAAAAATGAAAAACTGTTTTTT.

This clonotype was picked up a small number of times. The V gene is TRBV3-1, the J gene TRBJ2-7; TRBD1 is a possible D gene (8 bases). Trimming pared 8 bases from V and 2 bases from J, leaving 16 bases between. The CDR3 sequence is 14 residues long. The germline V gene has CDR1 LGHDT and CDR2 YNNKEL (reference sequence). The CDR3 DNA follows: TGTGCCAGCGGCGGGAGACAGGGGACCTACGAGCAGTACTTC. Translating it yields CASGGRQGTYEQYF.

For the CDR3, the DNA is TGTGCCAGCAGCTCGGGGTTCAACAATGAGCAGTTCTTC. It codes for CASSSGFNNEQFF. This chain uses TRBV11-3 with TRBJ2-1, with D perhaps TRBD2 (5 bases). The CDR3 length is 13 residues. Trimming left V 4 bases short and J 5 bases short, with 9 bases between. Germline V gene data show CDR1 as SGHNT and CDR2 as YENEEA. Looking up the rest from reference TRBV11-3 and TRBJ2-1 gives the full variable domain: EAGVVQSPRYKIIEKKQPVAFWCNPISGHNTLYWYLQNLGQGPELLIRYENEEAVDDSQLPKDRFSAERLKGVDSTLKIQPAELGDSAVYLCASSSGFNNEQFFGPGTRLTVL.

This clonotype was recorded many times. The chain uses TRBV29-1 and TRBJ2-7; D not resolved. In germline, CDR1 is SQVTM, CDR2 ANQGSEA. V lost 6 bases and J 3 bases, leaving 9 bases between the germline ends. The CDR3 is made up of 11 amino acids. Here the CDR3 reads CSVWAGYEQYF. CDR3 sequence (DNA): TGCAGCGTGTGGGCCGGCTACGAGCAGTACTTC.

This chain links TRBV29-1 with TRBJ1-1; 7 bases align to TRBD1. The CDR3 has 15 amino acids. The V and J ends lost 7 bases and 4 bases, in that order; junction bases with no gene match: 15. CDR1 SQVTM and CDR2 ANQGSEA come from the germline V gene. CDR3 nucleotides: TGCAGCGGTACCGGACAGGACAGCGGGATCACTGAAGCTTTCTTT. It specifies CSGTGQDSGITEAFF.

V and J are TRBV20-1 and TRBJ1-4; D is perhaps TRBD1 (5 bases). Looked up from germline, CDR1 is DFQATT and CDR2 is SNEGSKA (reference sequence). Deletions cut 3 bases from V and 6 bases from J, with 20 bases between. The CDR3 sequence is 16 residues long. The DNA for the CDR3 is TGCAGTGCTAGGGCACTCTCAGGGATGTCGGATGAAAAACTGTTTTTT. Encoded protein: CSARALSGMSDEKLFF.

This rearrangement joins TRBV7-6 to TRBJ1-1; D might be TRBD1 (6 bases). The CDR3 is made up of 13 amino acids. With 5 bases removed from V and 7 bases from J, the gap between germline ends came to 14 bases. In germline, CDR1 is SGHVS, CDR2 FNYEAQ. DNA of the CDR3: TGTGCCAGCAGCCCGGCGGGGGGCCGTGAAGCTTTCTTT. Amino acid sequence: CASSPAGGREAFF.

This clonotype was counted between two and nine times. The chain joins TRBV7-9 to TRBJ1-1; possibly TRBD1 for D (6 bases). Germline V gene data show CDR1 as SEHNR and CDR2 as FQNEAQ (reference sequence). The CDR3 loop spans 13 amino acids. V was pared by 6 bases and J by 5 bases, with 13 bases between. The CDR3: CASRGAGRTEAFF. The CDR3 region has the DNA TGTGCCAGCAGGGGGGCAGGGAGGACTGAAGCTTTCTTT.

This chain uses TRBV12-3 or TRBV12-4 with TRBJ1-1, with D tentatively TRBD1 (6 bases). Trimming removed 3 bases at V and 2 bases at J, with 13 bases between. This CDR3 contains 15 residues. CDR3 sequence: CASSFWGRSNTEAFF. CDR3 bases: TGTGCCAGCAGTTTCTGGGGGCGGTCCAACACTGAAGCTTTCTTT.

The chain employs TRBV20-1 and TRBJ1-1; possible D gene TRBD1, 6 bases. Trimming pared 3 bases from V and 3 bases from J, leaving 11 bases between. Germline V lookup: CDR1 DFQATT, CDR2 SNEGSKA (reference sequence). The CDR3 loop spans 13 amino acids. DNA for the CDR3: TGCAGTGCTAGGACGGACAGATACACTGAAGCTTTCTTT. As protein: CSARTDRYTEAFF.

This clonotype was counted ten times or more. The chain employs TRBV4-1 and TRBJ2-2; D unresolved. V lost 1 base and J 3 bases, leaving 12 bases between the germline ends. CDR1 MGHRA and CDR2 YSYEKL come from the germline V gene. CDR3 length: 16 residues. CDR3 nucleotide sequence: TGCGCCAGCAGCCAAGTGGGCCCGGCGGACACCGGGGAGCTGTTTTTT. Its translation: CASSQVGPADTGELFF.

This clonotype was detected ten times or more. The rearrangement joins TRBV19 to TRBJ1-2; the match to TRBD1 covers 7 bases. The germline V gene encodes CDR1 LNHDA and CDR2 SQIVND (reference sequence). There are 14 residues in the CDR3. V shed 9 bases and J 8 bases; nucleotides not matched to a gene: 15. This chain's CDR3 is CASLARDSRRGYTF. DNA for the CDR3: TGTGCCAGCTTAGCCCGGGACAGCCGGAGGGGCTACACCTTC.

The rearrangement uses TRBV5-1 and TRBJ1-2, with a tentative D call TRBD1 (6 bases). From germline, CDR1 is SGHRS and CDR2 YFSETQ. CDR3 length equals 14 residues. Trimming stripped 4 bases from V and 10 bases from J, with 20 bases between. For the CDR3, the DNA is TGCGCCAGCAGCCCAGGACGGGACATATCACCCTACACCTTC. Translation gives CASSPGRDISPYTF.

CDR3 amino acids: CASSFELRGNTIYF. In nucleotides, the CDR3 is TGTGCCAGCAGTTTTGAGCTCCGTGGAAACACCATATATTTT. The chain employs TRBV12-3 or TRBV12-4 and TRBJ1-3; no clear D. The CDR3 spans 14 residues. V gave up 3 bases and J gave up 3 bases, with 9 bases separating them.

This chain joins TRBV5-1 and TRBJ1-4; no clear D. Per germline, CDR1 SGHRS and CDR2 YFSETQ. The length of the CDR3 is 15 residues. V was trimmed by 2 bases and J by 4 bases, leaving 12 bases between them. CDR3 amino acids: CASSLQGTINEKLFF. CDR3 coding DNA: TGCGCCAGCAGCTTACAAGGCACTATTAATGAAAAACTGTTTTTT.

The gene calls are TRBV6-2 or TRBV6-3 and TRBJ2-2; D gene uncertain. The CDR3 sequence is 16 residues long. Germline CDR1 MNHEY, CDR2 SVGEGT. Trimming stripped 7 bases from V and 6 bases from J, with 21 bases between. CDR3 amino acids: CASIKPSGGLAGELFF. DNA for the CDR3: TGTGCCAGCATTAAACCCTCAGGTGGGCTGGCCGGGGAGCTGTTTTTT.

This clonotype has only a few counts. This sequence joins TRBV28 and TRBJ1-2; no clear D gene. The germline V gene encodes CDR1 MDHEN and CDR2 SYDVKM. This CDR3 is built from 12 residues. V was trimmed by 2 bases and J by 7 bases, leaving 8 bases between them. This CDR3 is CASSLTWGGYTF. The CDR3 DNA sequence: TGTGCCAGCAGTTTAACATGGGGTGGCTACACCTTC.

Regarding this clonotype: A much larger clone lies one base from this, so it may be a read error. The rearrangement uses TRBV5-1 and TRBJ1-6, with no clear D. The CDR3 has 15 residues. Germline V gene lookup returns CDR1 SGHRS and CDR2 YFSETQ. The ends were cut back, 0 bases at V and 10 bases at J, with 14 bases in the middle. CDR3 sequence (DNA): TGCGCCAGCAGCTTGGCAGTCCCTGGTAACTCACCCCTCCACTTT. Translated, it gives CASSLAVPGNSPLHF. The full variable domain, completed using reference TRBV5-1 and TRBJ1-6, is KAGVTQTPRYLIKTRGQQVTLSCSPISGHRSVSWYQQTPGQGLQFLFEYFSETQRNKGNFPGRFSGRQFSNSRSEMNVSTLELGDSALYLCASSLAVPGNSPLHFGNGTRLTVT.

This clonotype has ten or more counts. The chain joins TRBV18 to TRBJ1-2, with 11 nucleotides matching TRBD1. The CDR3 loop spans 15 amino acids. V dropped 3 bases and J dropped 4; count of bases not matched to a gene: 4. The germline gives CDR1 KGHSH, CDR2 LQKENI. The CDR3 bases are TGTGCCAGCTCACCCCCGGGACAGGGGGTCTATGGCTACACCTTC. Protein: CASSPPGQGVYGYTF.